The sequence of this TCR beta chain was determined in a study of T-cell memory formation after mild COVID-19. In the study overall: TCR clustering was largely donor specific.

In TCRdb, the 5' RACE reads were re-called with MiXCR into one record per CDR3 protein. The data hold 470,000 or so distinct CDR3 sequences, with about 20% observed a single time. The CDR3 is 20 amino acids. V shed 2 bases and J 5 bases; nucleotides not matched to a gene: 17. Germline assignment: CDR1 SGHVS and CDR2 FNYEAQ. The sequencing sample was made of PBMCs or a T cell subset sorted from them (not recorded which). The rearrangement links TRBV7-6 to TRBJ2-1, with TRBD2 identical over 11 bases. The TCR comes from an adult woman who had mild COVID-19 (a few samples of this study predate the infection). Cell type and time point are not known. DNA for the CDR3: TGTGCCAGCAGCTTATACGGAGTTGGACCACTAGCGGGAGACGACAATGAGCAGTTCTTC. This encodes CASSLYGVGPLAGDDNEQFF.